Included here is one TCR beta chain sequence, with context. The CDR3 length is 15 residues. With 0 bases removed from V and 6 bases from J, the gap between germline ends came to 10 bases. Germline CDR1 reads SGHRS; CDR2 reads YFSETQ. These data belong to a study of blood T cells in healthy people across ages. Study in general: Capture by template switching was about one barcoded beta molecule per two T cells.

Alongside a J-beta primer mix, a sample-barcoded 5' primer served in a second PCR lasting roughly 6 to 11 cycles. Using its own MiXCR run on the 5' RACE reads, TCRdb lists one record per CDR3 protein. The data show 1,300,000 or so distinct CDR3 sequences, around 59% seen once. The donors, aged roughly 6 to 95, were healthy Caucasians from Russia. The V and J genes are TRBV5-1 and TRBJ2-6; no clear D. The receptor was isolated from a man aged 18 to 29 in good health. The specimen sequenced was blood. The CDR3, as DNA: TGCGCCAGCAGCTTGGGGGTGGACGAGGCCAACGTCCTGACTTTC. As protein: CASSLGVDEANVLTF.